The T cell receptor beta chain described here comes from a study of cytomegalovirus exposure and HLA in healthy donors. The study, taken as a whole, reports: In a later analysis, CMV-associated beta chains were mostly HLA-associated, it appeared. Analyses of presence/absence relied on an assumption of roughly uniform sequencing depth across donors. In a later analysis, DRB1 alleles had the most associated TCRs; HLA-C alleles the fewest. Most TCR sequences proved rare, with some public TCRs found in many donors.

Primers included in the PCR were 60 Vbeta and 13 Jbeta primers. Profiled with immunoSEQ multiplex PCR; TCRdb holds only in-frame clones, not every one. This table holds about 200,000 clones, over 80% found once. This clone was recorded once. The antigen is undetermined. CDR1 and CDR2 from the germline V gene are MGHDK and SYGVNS. V dropped 4 bases and J dropped 8 bases, with 14 bases sitting between them. The CDR3 totals 13 residues. Material: PBMCs. This clonotype was obtained from a man in his forties or fifties in good health and CMV-seropositive. The chain carries TRBV25-1 and TRBJ1-2, with D unclear. The CDR3 sequence: CASSGAPREGYTF. For the CDR3, the DNA is TGTGCCAGCAGTGGGGCCCCGCGGGAGGGCTACACCTTC.